This TCR beta chain is drawn from a study of shared clonotypes between healthy human individuals. Across the whole study: Per-donor plates numbered three CD4 naive, three CD4 memory, two CD8 naive and one CD8 memory. Study conclusions and caveats: Non-shared clonotypes were found to have lower generation probabilities than the clonotypes that were shared by all four of the sorted-subset donors. A small donor pool kept down the genetic and exposure-history diversity that was represented.

As to this clone: The antigen is undetermined.

The length of the CDR3 is 16 residues. Germline CDR1 is MGHDK and CDR2 is SYGVNS. Trimming left V 5 bases short and J 7 bases short, with 20 bases between. Method: immunoSEQ multiplex PCR; TCRdb's copy keeps in-frame clones and lacks some. The table shows around 1.9 million clones, with about 93% occurring only once. Naive CD8 cells, CD45RO-negative and positively selected for CCR7, excluded terminally differentiated effector memory CD45RA+ cells. The donor cohort consisted entirely of Caucasian adults residing in Nashville, Tennessee. Sequencing used naive CD8+ T cells from PBMCs. The sequence derives from a man aged 18 to 30 in good health. Some clones in this sample may be carry-over from other donors' samples. The chain couples TRBV25-1 to TRBJ1-4; D might be TRBD1 (5 bases). The CDR3: CASSTRLLGEGEKLFF. CDR3 DNA: TGTGCCAGCAGTACCCGGCTTTTAGGGGAAGGTGAAAAACTGTTTTTT.